These T cell receptor beta chains were read from a single sample in a study of shared clonotypes between healthy human individuals. Clones were sequenced by immunoSEQ multiplex PCR, and TCRdb holds only the in-frame ones, with some missing. The sample carries 850,000 to 1,100,000 clones, 70% to 80% recorded once. Sequenced input: memory CD4+ T cells from PBMCs. The receptors here all came from a man between 18 and 29 years old in good health. Some clones in this sample may be carry-over from other donors' samples. Each CDR3 is given with its conserved first and last residue. D genes are given only for firm matches. Size tells how often a clone was seen (once, few, many) or the class of an expanded clone, and some rows leave it out.

v_gene	d_gene	abundance	j_gene	CDR3nt	CDR3aa
TRBV14	.	.	TRBJ1-4	TGTGCCAGCAGCCAAGATCGGCGAACGATTAATGAAAAACTGTTTTTT	CASSQDRRTINEKLFF
TRBV28	TRBD1	.	TRBJ2-7	TGTGCCAGCAGTTTATTATTTCGACAGGGGGCTTACGAGCAGTACTTC	CASSLLFRQGAYEQYF
TRBV19	.	.	TRBJ2-3	TGTGCCAGTAGTTACACAGGGATGGATACGCAGTATTTT	CASSYTGMDTQYF
TRBV11-2	.	few	TRBJ2-7	TGTGCCAGCAGCTTAGCCCCAGCGACTCCCTACGAGCAGTACTTC	CASSLAPATPYEQYF
TRBV6-5	.	.	TRBJ1-4	TGTGCCAGCAGTCACGGAGAAAAACTGTTTTTT	CASSHGEKLFF
TRBV5-4	TRBD1	.	TRBJ2-3	TGTGCCAGCAGCTTGGGCAGGGGGCGTAACACAGATACGCAGTATTTT	CASSLGRGRNTDTQYF
TRBV18	.	.	TRBJ1-5	TGTGCCAGCTCACCGGACCGCCATCAGCCCCAGCATTTT	CASSPDRHQPQHF
TRBV4-1	TRBD2	.	TRBJ2-1	TGCGCCAGCAGCCAGATGGCGGGGACTAGCAATGAGCAGTTCTTC	CASSQMAGTSNEQFF
TRBV7-2	.	.	TRBJ2-7	TGTGCCAGCAGCTTAGGAGCTAGAACCTACGAGCAGTACTTC	CASSLGARTYEQYF
TRBV15	.	.	TRBJ2-7	TGTGCCACCAGCAGAGAGGGGGGCTCCTACGAGCAGTACTTC	CATSREGGSYEQYF
TRBV6-5	.	.	TRBJ2-5	TGTGCCAGCAGCCGAACAGTCCAAGAGACCCAGTACTTC	CASSRTVQETQYF
TRBV27	.	many	TRBJ1-2	TGTGCCAGCAGTTTAAACGCACAGCTTGGCTACACCTTC	CASSLNAQLGYTF
TRBV6-5	.	.	TRBJ1-3	TGTGCCAGCAGCCGAGACGGATTCTCTGGAAACACCATATATTTT	CASSRDGFSGNTIYF
TRBV14	TRBD1	few	TRBJ2-5	TGTGCCAGCAGCCAAGGCCTGGGACAGGGTGGAAAAAAGACCCAGTACTTC	CASSQGLGQGGKKTQYF
TRBV15	.	.	TRBJ1-2	TGTGCCACCAGCAGCTCCACGGGGGGGCCCCGGGGCTATGGCTACACCTTC	CATSSSTGGPRGYGYTF
TRBV28	.	.	TRBJ1-4	TGTGCCAGCAGTACCCCTTATCTGGGGGATGAAAAACTGTTTTTT	CASSTPYLGDEKLFF
TRBV7-3	.	.	TRBJ1-4	TGTGCCAGCAGCTTACTCGGACGGGGCACTAATGAAAAACTGTTTTTT	CASSLLGRGTNEKLFF
TRBV5-8	.	many	TRBJ2-1	TGTGCCAGCAGCCGCTTAAAAGCCTACAATGAGCAGTTCTTC	CASSRLKAYNEQFF
TRBV7-7	.	.	TRBJ2-3	TGTGCCAGCAGCTCCCAGACAGCAGATACGCAGTATTTT	CASSSQTADTQYF
TRBV28	.	.	TRBJ1-5	TGTGCCAGCAGTTTACAGGGTTGGAGCAATCAGCCCCAGCATTTT	CASSLQGWSNQPQHF
TRBV6-1	TRBD1	.	TRBJ1-5	TGTGCCAGCAGTGTAGGTACAGGGGTTCAGCCCCAGCATTTT	CASSVGTGVQPQHF
TRBV28	.	.	TRBJ1-2	TGTGCCAGCGTCGGTCAGGGTTCCGGCTACACCTTC	CASVGQGSGYTF
TRBV11-2	TRBD2	.	TRBJ2-1	TGTGCCAGCAGCTCCCGACTAGCGGGGATATACAATGAGCAGTTCTTC	CASSSRLAGIYNEQFF
TRBV2	TRBD1	.	TRBJ1-5	TGTGCCAGCAGTGAACGGACAGGGGGCCAGCCCCAGCATTTT	CASSERTGGQPQHF
TRBV27	TRBD1	few	TRBJ1-2	TGTGCCAGCACTTCCCGACAGGGAGCTAACTATGGCTACACCTTC	CASTSRQGANYGYTF
TRBV5-6	TRBD1	.	TRBJ1-2	TGTGCCAGCAGCCGGGACAGGGCGAACTATGGCTACACCTTC	CASSRDRANYGYTF
TRBV7-9	.	.	TRBJ2-3	TGTGCCAGCAGCCTGGGAACTAGGACAACGGCCACAGATACGCAGTATTTT	CASSLGTRTTATDTQYF
TRBV7-8	.	.	TRBJ2-2	TGTGCCAGCAGCTTAGCGCTCGGGTCCGGGGGGCGGACCGGGGAGCTGTTTTTT	CASSLALGSGGRTGELFF
TRBV7-2	.	.	TRBJ1-3	TGTGCCAGCAGCCCCCTTGCCAGGACCGGAAACACCATATATTTT	CASSPLARTGNTIYF
TRBV18	TRBD2	.	TRBJ2-2	TGTGCCAGCTCTCCTAGGACTAGCGGGAGGGCGAACACCGGGGAGCTGTTTTTT	CASSPRTSGRANTGELFF
TRBV18	.	.	TRBJ2-1	TGTGCCAGCTCACCGTCCAGGTACAATGAGCAGTTCTTC	CASSPSRYNEQFF
TRBV13	TRBD2	once	TRBJ2-7	TGTGCCAGCAGCTTAGAGGGACTAGCGGGAGTAGGGGATCGCTACGAGCAGTACTTC	CASSLEGLAGVGDRYEQYF
TRBV5-1	.	.	TRBJ2-3	TGCGCCAGCAGCTTGTCCGGGAGCACAGATACGCAGTATTTT	CASSLSGSTDTQYF
TRBV18	.	.	TRBJ2-5	TGTGCCAGCTCACCCAATAAGGTCTCGGAGACCCAGTACTTC	CASSPNKVSETQYF
TRBV6-4	.	.	TRBJ1-2	TGTGCCAGCAGTGACGGGCAGCAAAAACACACCTTC	CASSDGQQKHTF
TRBV4-2	TRBD1	.	TRBJ1-1	TGTGCCAGCAGCCAAGACCAATTGGACAGGGTGGCTTTCTTT	CASSQDQLDRVAFF
TRBV10-3	.	.	TRBJ2-3	TGTGCCATCAGTGACGGTGGGGGTTCAAATACGCAGTATTTT	CAISDGGGSNTQYF
TRBV6-5	TRBD1	once	TRBJ2-1	TGTGCCAGCAGTTTACCGGGGACAGGGGGCCGCAATGAGCAGTTCTTC	CASSLPGTGGRNEQFF
TRBV5-4	.	.	TRBJ2-3	TGTGCCAGCAGCTTTCAAACTTCGAGCACAGATACGCAGTATTTT	CASSFQTSSTDTQYF
TRBV5-1	.	.	TRBJ2-1	TGCGCCAGCAGCACCCCATCGGGCAGGGGCTCTTACAATGAGCAGTTCTTC	CASSTPSGRGSYNEQFF
TRBV23-1	.	.	TRBJ2-7	TGCGCCAGCAGTCAATTCGCAAGTGGGGGGCAGGCAATGGGTGTCTCCTACGAGCAGTACTTC	CASSQFASGGQAMGVSYEQYF
TRBV7-7	.	.	TRBJ2-3	TGTGCCAGCAGCTTCGGGTTCGGCACAGATACGCAGTATTTT	CASSFGFGTDTQYF
TRBV20-1	.	.	TRBJ1-1	TGCAGTGCTATGGGAGCTTTCTTT	CSAMGAFF
TRBV28	TRBD1	.	TRBJ2-7	TGTGCCAGCAGCCCGACGACAGGGGCCTACGAGCAGTACTTC	CASSPTTGAYEQYF
TRBV19	.	.	TRBJ2-4	TGTGCCAGTAGTGAGCCGCCTGGAATCTTGCAGTACTTC	CASSEPPGILQYF
TRBV7-9	TRBD2	.	TRBJ2-1	TGTGCCAGCAGCTGGACTAGTACAAATGAGCAGTTCTTC	CASSWTSTNEQFF
TRBV18	.	once	TRBJ1-4	TGTGCCAGCTCAGCCCCGGGACAACTCAATGAAAAACTGTTTTTT	CASSAPGQLNEKLFF
TRBV5-1	TRBD1	.	TRBJ2-7	TGCGCCAGCAGCGGCGGGACAGGGGCACAAGGGCAGTACTTC	CASSGGTGAQGQYF
TRBV9	.	.	TRBJ1-1	TGTGCCAGCAGCGTAATTGAGGGTCTTGCTGAAGCTTTCTTT	CASSVIEGLAEAFF
TRBV5-1	TRBD1	.	TRBJ2-5	TGCGCCAGCGGTCGTTCCGGGACAGAAACATCAGAGACCCAGTACTTC	CASGRSGTETSETQYF
TRBV30	TRBD1	.	TRBJ1-1	TGTGCCTGGAGTGCCGGACAGGGCGACACTGAAGCTTTCTTT	CAWSAGQGDTEAFF
TRBV28	TRBD1	.	TRBJ2-7	TGTGCCAGCAGCGACGGACAGGGGTGGTACGAGCAGTACTTC	CASSDGQGWYEQYF
TRBV11-2	.	.	TRBJ2-7	TGTGCCAGCAGCCACCCAGCCGGGACCCTCTACGAGCAGTACTTC	CASSHPAGTLYEQYF
TRBV7-3	.	.	TRBJ2-5	TGTGCCAGCAGCCCAGGGAACGGCGAGACCCAGTACTTC	CASSPGNGETQYF